This TCR beta chain is from a study of T cell responses to AZD1222 COVID-19 vaccine. Notes on the study in general: Spike-specific TCRs gained breadth and depth after people received two AZD1222 doses.

A note on this clone: The antigen is not known.

Libraries were prepared by immunoSEQ multiplex PCR; TCRdb keeps only in-frame clonotypes and omits some of them. The data hold approximately 150,000 clones, with approximately 90% observed a single time. V lost 5 bases and J 5 bases, leaving 15 bases between the germline ends. Germline loops: CDR1 SGHVS, CDR2 FQNEAQ. CDR3 length: 14 residues. This chain uses TRBV7-8 with TRBJ2-5, with a tentative D call TRBD1 (6 bases). This specimen was peripheral blood, taken 28 days after the second dose of the MenACWY control vaccine. This TCR derives from an adult who received the MenACWY meningococcal vaccine as a control. Written as DNA, the CDR3 is TGTGCCAGCAGCCCCCTGTCCCAGGGGGAGACCCAGTACTTC. This encodes CASSPLSQGETQYF.